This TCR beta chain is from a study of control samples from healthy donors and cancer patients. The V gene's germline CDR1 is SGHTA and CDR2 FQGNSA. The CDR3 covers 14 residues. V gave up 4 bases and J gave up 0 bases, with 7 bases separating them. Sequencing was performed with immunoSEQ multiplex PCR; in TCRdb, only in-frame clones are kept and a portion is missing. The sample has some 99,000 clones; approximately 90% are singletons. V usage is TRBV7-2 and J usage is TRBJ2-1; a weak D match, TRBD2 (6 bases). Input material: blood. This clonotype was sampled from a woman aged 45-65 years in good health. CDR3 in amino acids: CASSWGVSYNEQFF. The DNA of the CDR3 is TGTGCCAGCAGCTGGGGGGTCTCCTACAATGAGCAGTTCTTC.